Shown below are 20 T cell receptor beta chains from a single sample sequenced in a study of T cells in Graves' hyperthyroidism and ophthalmopathy. The CDR3 regions of TCR beta were amplified from RNA transcripts. First-round RT-PCR targeting the TCR CDR3 was performed with the HTBI primer set. TCRdb analysed the multiplex PCR reads with MiXCR anew, one entry per CDR3 protein. The data show around 620,000 distinct CDR3 sequences, with around 14% seen just once and more than 6% held by the top ten. Sequencing was performed on blood. These receptors originate from a woman between 18 and 29 years old with Graves' ophthalmopathy.

This clonotype has just one count. A much larger clone differs by one base, so this may be a read error. The V call is TRBV7-2, the J call TRBJ2-5; no firm D call. Germline V lookup: CDR1 SGHTA, CDR2 FQGNSA. Trimming stripped 2 bases from V and 1 base from J, with 11 bases between. CDR3 length equals 15 residues. The DNA of the CDR3 is TGTACCAGCAGCTTAAATATAAACCCCCAAGAGACCCAGTACTTC. Amino acids: CTSSLNINPQETQYF.

This clonotype has ten or more counts. The rearrangement links TRBV7-2 to TRBJ2-7; 8 nucleotides line up with TRBD2. V was pared by 1 base and J by 2 bases, with 7 bases of the junction left unmatched. The CDR3 is made up of 16 amino acids. Per germline, CDR1 SGHTA and CDR2 FQGNSA. CDR3 sequence reads: CASSLVSAGGPYEQYF. The CDR3 DNA is TGTGCCAGCAGCTTAGTTTCGGCGGGAGGCCCCTACGAGCAGTACTTC.

This clonotype was recorded a few times. CDR3: CASSIGPGPGNGYTF. Written as DNA, the CDR3 is TGTGCCAGTAGTATAGGCCCAGGGCCTGGGAATGGCTACACCTTC. V and J are TRBV19 and TRBJ1-2; weak D call: TRBD1 (5 bases). Germline V CDR1 and CDR2: LNHDA, SQIVND (reference sequence). This CDR3 has 15 residues. V lost 1 base to trimming and J lost 6 bases, with 15 bases between them.

The table lists this clonotype with many counts. The V and J genes are TRBV28 and TRBJ2-3; 7 bases fit TRBD1. Germline V gene data show CDR1 as MDHEN and CDR2 as SYDVKM. CDR3 length: 17 amino acids. J was trimmed by 4 bases and V by 4 bases; bases with no gene match: 14. In nucleotides, the CDR3 is TGTGCCAGCAGTTCAAAAGGGACAGTTTTCCCCTCAGATACGCAGTATTTT. Its protein product is CASSSKGTVFPSDTQYF.

This clonotype was observed a few times. The chain has TRBV12-3 or TRBV12-4 and TRBJ1-2, with D perhaps TRBD1 (6 bases). The CDR3 covers 11 residues. V dropped 5 bases and J dropped 7 bases, with 8 bases sitting between them. The CDR3 reads CASSTGTGYTF. The DNA of the CDR3 is TGTGCCAGCAGTACAGGGACTGGCTACACCTTC.

This clonotype was seen a few times. The rearrangement joins TRBV7-3 to TRBJ2-1, with D possibly being TRBD1 (6 bases). From germline, CDR1 is SGHTA and CDR2 FQGTGA. V lost 1 base and J lost 7, with 11 bases in between. The CDR3 is made up of 14 amino acids. CDR3 in amino acids: CASSLMGAPNEQFF. CDR3 DNA sequence: TGTGCCAGCAGCTTAATGGGGGCTCCAAATGAGCAGTTCTTC.

This clonotype was counted many times. The gene calls are TRBV12-3 or TRBV12-4 and TRBJ1-1; no reliable D call. The CDR3 totals 13 residues. The V gene lost 1 base and the J gene lost 10 bases, with 13 bases spanning the gap. This CDR3 is CASSLGAAILAFF. CDR3 bases: TGTGCCAGCAGTTTAGGGGCAGCGATTCTAGCTTTCTTT.

This clonotype was seen at least ten times. The chain is built from TRBV7-2 and TRBJ2-3; a possible D gene is TRBD2 (6 bases). In germline, CDR1 is SGHTA, CDR2 FQGNSA. V lost 6 bases, J lost 3 bases, and 16 bases lay in between. The CDR3 has 15 amino acids. Here the CDR3 reads CASSLSRSGTDTQYF. Here the CDR3 DNA reads TGTGCCAGCAGTCTCAGCCGGAGCGGGACAGATACGCAGTATTTT.

This clonotype was observed at least ten times. The CDR3 sequence is CASSFDQDQPQHF. For the CDR3, the DNA is TGCGCCAGCAGCTTTGACCAAGATCAGCCCCAGCATTTT. This chain uses TRBV5-1 with TRBJ1-5; D unresolved. V was trimmed by 2 bases and J by 5 bases, leaving 8 bases between them. The CDR3 totals 13 residues. Germline V lookup: CDR1 SGHRS, CDR2 YFSETQ.

The chain recombines TRBV5-1 with TRBJ2-4, with no clear D. Between the trimmed V and J ends, which lost 5 bases and 5 bases, there was a span of 11 bases. The CDR3 is 13 residues long. The V gene's germline CDR1 is SGHRS and CDR2 YFSETQ. The CDR3 region has the DNA TGCGCCAGCAGGGGATACGGCCAAAACATTCAGTACTTC. This sequence encodes CASRGYGQNIQYF.

V is TRBV6-1 and J is TRBJ2-5; D gene unclear. V lost 3 bases, J lost 2 bases, and 10 bases lay in between. The CDR3 totals 14 residues. CDR1 is MNHNS, CDR2 SASEGT, per germline. The CDR3: CASSELYKQETQYF. The DNA for the CDR3 is TGTGCCAGCAGTGAGCTGTACAAACAAGAGACCCAGTACTTC.

This clonotype was observed at least ten times. V gene TRBV7-8 combines with J gene TRBJ1-1; no clear D. Trimming pared 1 base from V and 10 bases from J, leaving 19 bases between. CDR3 length: 15 residues. Germline CDR1 reads SGHVS; CDR2 reads FQNEAQ. The CDR3 sequence: CASSLGFGISRGAFF. The CDR3 DNA is TGTGCCAGCAGCTTAGGATTCGGCATTTCGCGGGGAGCTTTCTTT.

This clonotype is medium-sized in the sample. The chain joins TRBV6-2 or TRBV6-3 to TRBJ2-1; TRBD2 matches 12 bases. There are 15 residues in the CDR3. With V trimmed by 5 bases and J by 9 bases, 8 bases remained unmatched. Germline V CDR1 and CDR2: MNHEY, SVGEGT. This CDR3 reads CASSPILAGGGEQFF. The CDR3 DNA reads TGTGCCAGCAGTCCAATACTAGCGGGAGGCGGTGAGCAGTTCTTC.

This clonotype has more than one count but fewer than ten. V and J are TRBV9 and TRBJ2-3; weak D call: TRBD1 (6 bases). In germline, CDR1 is SGDLS, CDR2 YYNGEE. The CDR3 consists of 16 residues. With 0 bases removed from V and 3 bases from J, the gap between germline ends came to 14 bases. CDR3 sequence: CASSVEQGRGTDTQYF. DNA for the CDR3: TGTGCCAGCAGCGTAGAACAAGGCAGGGGAACAGATACGCAGTATTTT.

The chain combines TRBV28 with TRBJ2-7; D may match TRBD1 or TRBD2 (5 bases each). CDR1 is MDHEN and CDR2 is SYDVKM in the germline V gene. Trimming cost V 6 bases and J 6 bases, with 21 bases left between them. The CDR3 contains 15 residues. The chain's CDR3 is CASRSSGTGALEQYF. Here the CDR3 DNA reads TGTGCCAGCAGGTCCTCGGGGACGGGTGCCCTCGAGCAGTACTTC.

This clonotype was counted at least ten times. This chain uses TRBV7-2 with TRBJ2-7, with D uncertain. Germline V gives CDR1 SGHTA, CDR2 FQGNSA. V was pared by 5 bases and J by 5 bases, with 16 bases between. This CDR3 contains 14 residues. CDR3 bases: TGTGCCAGCAGCCCCCTTACCCTGTCGAACGAGCAGTACTTC. Its translation: CASSPLTLSNEQYF.

Ten or more counts support this clonotype. The chain couples TRBV12-3 or TRBV12-4 to TRBJ1-5, with 10 bases fitting TRBD1. CDR3 length: 16 amino acids. The V segment lost 7 bases and the J segment 4 bases; nucleotides outside the gene matches: 10. CDR3 DNA: TGTGCCAGCACCCCGCGAGGACAGGGGGGAAATCAGCCCCAGCATTTT. Residues: CASTPRGQGGNQPQHF.

This clonotype has more than one count but fewer than ten. The chain employs TRBV9 and TRBJ2-3; D tentatively reads TRBD1 or TRBD2 (6 bases each). Looked up from germline, CDR1 is SGDLS and CDR2 is YYNGEE. This CDR3 has 14 amino acids. The V gene lost 3 bases and the J gene lost 2 bases, with 10 bases spanning the gap. In nucleotides, the CDR3 is TGTGCCAGCAGCGAGGGGGGAGACACAGATACGCAGTATTTT. This gives the protein CASSEGGDTDTQYF.

On this clonotype itself: Just one base apart from a much larger clone, this may be a read error. This rearrangement joins TRBV7-7 to TRBJ2-7; tentative D call: TRBD1 (5 bases). Germline-derived CDR1 and CDR2 are SSHAT and FNYEAQ (reference sequence). The CDR3 is 14 amino acids. The DNA for the CDR3 is TGTGCTAGCAGCTTAGGGTGGGCAGGGAACGAGCAGTACTTC. As protein: CASSLGWAGNEQYF.

The table lists this clonotype with many counts. The chain uses TRBV13 and TRBJ1-2; possibly TRBD1 for D (6 bases). Between the trimmed V and J ends, which lost 3 bases and 1 base, there was a span of 21 bases. CDR1 and CDR2 (germline): PRHDT, FYEKMQ (reference sequence). This CDR3 region has 18 residues. The CDR3: CASSFTLGRGRNNYGYTF. As DNA, the CDR3 is TGTGCCAGCAGCTTCACGCTGGGCAGGGGACGAAATAACTATGGCTACACCTTC. Looking up the rest from reference TRBV13 and TRBJ1-2 gives the full variable domain: AAGVIQSPRHLIKEKRETATLKCYPIPRHDTVYWYQQGPGQDPQFLISFYEKMQSDKGSIPDRFSAQQFSDYHSELNMSSLELGDSALYFCASSFTLGRGRNNYGYTFGSGTRLTVV.